The rows below give T cell receptor beta chains drawn from one sample of a study of T cell responses to AZD1222 COVID-19 vaccine. Profiling relied on immunoSEQ multiplex PCR, and the TCRdb table lists in-frame clones only, not all of them. In the table there are approximately 150,000 clones, about 92% of which are singletons. The sample in question was peripheral blood, obtained 28 days after the second AZD1222 dose. The origin of the receptors is an adult who received the AZD1222 COVID-19 vaccine. The CDR3 runs from the conserved cysteine through the conserved F or W. A D gene is named only where the DNA matches it firmly. The listing skips clone size in some rows; elsewhere it reads once, few, many or a size class.

cdr3_aa	cdr3_nt	clone_size	j_call	v_call	d_call
CASGPVRANIQYF	TGTGCCAGCGGCCCGGTCAGAGCAAACATTCAGTACTTC	.	TRBJ2-4	TRBV6-6	.
CASSEWAGRSYEQYF	TGTGCCAGCAGTGAATGGGCGGGGCGCTCCTACGAGCAGTACTTC	.	TRBJ2-7	TRBV25-1	.
CASSLSYTGELFF	TGCGCCAGCAGCTTAAGCTACACCGGGGAGCTGTTTTTT	once	TRBJ2-2	TRBV5-1	.
CASSHGGLGTEAFF	TGTGCCAGCAGCCATGGAGGGTTGGGAACTGAAGCTTTCTTT	.	TRBJ1-1	TRBV3-1/TRBV3-2	.
CASSLETGADLQETQYF	TGTGCCAGCAGCTTGGAAACAGGGGCCGACCTTCAAGAGACCCAGTACTTC	.	TRBJ2-5	TRBV5-6	TRBD1
CASSLVPDPLPLEQYF	TGTGCCAGCAGTTTAGTCCCGGACCCCCTCCCACTCGAGCAGTACTTC	.	TRBJ2-7	TRBV28	.
CASSLFSNEQFF	TGTGCCAGCAGCTTGTTTAGTAATGAGCAGTTCTTC	once	TRBJ2-1	TRBV5-4	.
CASSYFVGLDEQFF	TGTGCCAGCAGTTACTTTGTAGGGTTAGATGAGCAGTTCTTC	.	TRBJ2-1	TRBV6-6	.
CASSLPNTDTQYF	TGTGCCAGCAGCTTACCGAACACAGATACGCAGTATTTT	.	TRBJ2-3	TRBV7-8	.
CASSRGLNEKLFF	TGTGCCAGCAGCCGGGGCCTTAATGAAAAACTGTTTTTT	.	TRBJ1-4	TRBV7-9	.
CASGRVGPIATEAFF	TGTGCCAGCGGTCGAGTGGGCCCGATCGCAACTGAAGCTTTCTTT	once	TRBJ1-1	TRBV7-9	.
CASSSTSGGAPPEQFF	TGTGCCAGCAGCTCAACTAGCGGGGGGGCCCCGCCTGAGCAGTTCTTC	.	TRBJ2-1	TRBV7-9	TRBD2
CASSLRTLAGVANEQFF	TGTGCCAGCAGTTTGCGAACTCTGGCGGGAGTTGCCAATGAGCAGTTCTTC	.	TRBJ2-1	TRBV28	TRBD2
CASSLESGGSTIYF	TGTGCCAGCAGCTTAGAATCCGGCGGGTCCACCATATATTTT	.	TRBJ1-3	TRBV7-8	.
CASGLKRLSYEQYF	TGTGCCAGCGGGTTGAAAAGACTCTCCTACGAGCAGTACTTC	.	TRBJ2-7	TRBV28	.
CASSFNEKLFF	TGTGCCAGCAGCTTTAATGAAAAACTGTTTTTT	.	TRBJ1-4	TRBV7-9	.
CASSWGAGGTYGYTF	TGTGCCAGCAGCTGGGGGGCAGGGGGAACTTATGGCTACACCTTC	.	TRBJ1-2	TRBV5-8	TRBD1
CASRKEISNQPQHF	TGTGCCAGTAGAAAGGAGATTAGCAATCAGCCCCAGCATTTT	.	TRBJ1-5	TRBV19	.
CASSLTRRDRASSEQYF	TGTGCCAGCAGCTTAACTCGCCGGGACAGGGCATCGTCCGAGCAGTACTTC	.	TRBJ2-7	TRBV7-2	TRBD1
CASSPWKGSGANVLTF	TGCGCCAGCAGCCCTTGGAAGGGGTCTGGGGCCAACGTCCTGACTTTC	.	TRBJ2-6	TRBV5-1	.
CASSLGGDQRAYTF	TGTGCCAGCAGCTTGGGTGGGGACCAGCGGGCCTACACCTTC	few	TRBJ1-2	TRBV5-6	.
CASSESLEGAQYF	TGCGCCAGCAGTGAGTCACTAGAGGGGGCCCAGTACTTC	.	TRBJ2-5	TRBV10-1	.
CASRDPANSPQHF	TGTGCCAGCCGGGACCCTGCCAATTCGCCCCAGCATTTT	.	TRBJ1-5	TRBV19	.
CSASIQRNNSPLHF	TGCAGTGCTAGTATACAGCGTAATAATTCACCCCTCCACTTT	.	TRBJ1-6	TRBV20-1	.
CASSHHKGRRGYYGYTF	TGTGCCAGCAGCCATCACAAAGGTCGGCGGGGGTACTATGGCTACACCTTC	.	TRBJ1-2	TRBV4-2	.
CASSQGRTNEKLFF	TGCGCCAGCAGCCAGGGAAGGACTAATGAAAAACTGTTTTTT	.	TRBJ1-4	TRBV5-1	.